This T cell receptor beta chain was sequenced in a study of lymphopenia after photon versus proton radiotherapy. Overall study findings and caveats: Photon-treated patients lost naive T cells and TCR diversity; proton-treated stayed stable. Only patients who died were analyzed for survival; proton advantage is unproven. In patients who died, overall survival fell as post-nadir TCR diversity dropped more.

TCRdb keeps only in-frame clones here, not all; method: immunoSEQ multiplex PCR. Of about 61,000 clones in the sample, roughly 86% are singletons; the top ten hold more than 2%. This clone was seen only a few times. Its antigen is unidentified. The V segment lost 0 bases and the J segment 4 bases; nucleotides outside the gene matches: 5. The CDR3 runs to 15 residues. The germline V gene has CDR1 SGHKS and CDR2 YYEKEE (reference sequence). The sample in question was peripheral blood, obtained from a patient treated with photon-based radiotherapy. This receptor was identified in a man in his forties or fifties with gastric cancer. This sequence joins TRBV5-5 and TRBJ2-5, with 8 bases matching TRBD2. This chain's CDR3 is CASSLVRGEVETQYF. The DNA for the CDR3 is TGTGCCAGCAGCTTGGTGCGGGGGGAGGTAGAGACCCAGTACTTC.